The 18 T cell receptor beta chains below come from one sample, sequenced in a study of blood T cell repertoires in COVID-19. The repertoire was sequenced with immunoSEQ multiplex PCR; TCRdb's copy has only in-frame clones and lacks some. The sample has 55,000 to 70,000 clones; around 87% are singletons. Specimen: peripheral blood. The source of these receptors is a man aged 55-75 years with active or convalescent COVID-19.

The chain couples TRBV5-1 to TRBJ2-7, with D uncertain. V was cut by 2 bases and J by 1 base, with 10 bases left in between. Germline CDR1 and CDR2: SGHRS and YFSETQ. The CDR3 length is 14 residues. CDR3 nucleotides: TGCGCCAGCAGCTTACACCCCGATTCCTACGAGCAGTACTTC. The encoded protein is CASSLHPDSYEQYF.

Of note for this clone: The sample holds other DNA sequences that translate to the same CDR3. This chain joins TRBV19 and TRBJ1-1, with 9 positions matching TRBD1. CDR1 and CDR2 from the germline V gene are LNHDA and SQIVND (reference sequence). The CDR3 length is 15 residues. The V and J ends lost 5 bases and 4 bases, in that order; junction bases with no gene match: 8. The CDR3 DNA reads TGTGCCAGTAGTCCCTCCGGGACAGGGTTCACTGAAGCTTTCTTT. Translating gives CASSPSGTGFTEAFF.

The J gene is TRBJ1-2, the V gene TRBV5-1; D is uncertain. Germline values: CDR1 SGHRS, CDR2 YFSETQ. V was clipped by 3 bases and J by 0 bases, with 12 bases between them. This CDR3 region has 15 residues. Here the CDR3 DNA reads TGCGCCAGCAGCTCCCCCGGCGGTACTAACTATGGCTACACCTTC. Protein: CASSSPGGTNYGYTF.

The sample holds one count of this clone. The genes are TRBV24-1 and TRBJ1-5, with D perhaps matching TRBD1 (5 bases). The germline V gene has CDR1 KGHDR and CDR2 SFDVKD. V shed 9 bases and J shed 4 bases, with 15 bases lying between them. The CDR3 has 14 amino acids. The CDR3 region is CATGDSRGNQPQHF. CDR3 in DNA: TGTGCCACCGGGGACTCCCGAGGAAATCAGCCCCAGCATTTT.

The CDR3 DNA sequence: TGTGCCAGTAGTATAGAAGGACAGGGATCGAGCAATCAGCCCCAGCATTTT. Residues: CASSIEGQGSSNQPQHF. The chain couples TRBV19 to TRBJ1-5; TRBD1 agrees at 8 bases. V gave up 0 bases and J gave up 1 base; unmatched junction bases: 5. This CDR3 has 17 amino acids. The germline V gene has CDR1 LNHDA and CDR2 SQIVND (reference sequence).

This chain joins TRBV9 and TRBJ2-1; 7 nucleotides match TRBD2. The germline V gene encodes CDR1 SGDLS and CDR2 YYNGEE. The V segment lost 4 bases and the J segment 7 bases; nucleotides outside the gene matches: 5. The CDR3 extends over 13 amino acids. CDR3 region: CASSLNSGNEQFF. CDR3 sequence (DNA): TGTGCCAGCAGCCTAAATAGCGGGAATGAGCAGTTCTTC.

The chain links TRBV5-1 to TRBJ2-7, with a tentative D call TRBD2 (5 bases). Trimming took 4 bases from V and 3 from J, leaving 17 bases between them. This CDR3 spans 15 amino acids. From germline, CDR1 is SGHRS and CDR2 YFSETQ. In nucleotides, the CDR3 is TGCGCCAGCAGCCCGGTGGGGAGCAGGTACTACGAGCAGTACTTC. Its protein product is CASSPVGSRYYEQYF.

The V call is TRBV7-3, the J call TRBJ2-3; no clear D. The V end lost 2 bases, the J end lost 3 bases, and 6 bases lay between the germline ends. Germline V gene data show CDR1 as SGHTA and CDR2 as FQGTGA. This CDR3 has 13 residues. The chain's CDR3 is CASSLGQTDTQYF. The CDR3 DNA reads TGTGCCAGCAGCTTAGGCCAGACAGATACGCAGTATTTT.

V gene TRBV6-5 combines with J gene TRBJ1-1; D unclear. Germline V gives CDR1 MNHEY, CDR2 SVGAGI. The CDR3 consists of 14 residues. Trimming took 2 bases from V and 4 from J, leaving 11 bases between them. DNA of the CDR3: TGTGCCAGCAGTTACACAACCGCAGGCACTGAAGCTTTCTTT. Its translation is CASSYTTAGTEAFF.

This clone came up once. This chain uses TRBV28 with TRBJ2-3, with TRBD2 identical over 10 bases. The V segment lost 1 base and the J segment 7 bases; nucleotides outside the gene matches: 14. Germline V gives CDR1 MDHEN, CDR2 SYDVKM. There are 18 residues in the CDR3. The chain's CDR3 is CASSLYIAGGSEVNTQYF. Written as DNA, the CDR3 is TGTGCCAGCAGTTTATATATAGCGGGGGGCTCCGAAGTTAATACGCAGTATTTT.

The chain combines TRBV7-2 with TRBJ1-6; 7 bases map to TRBD1. The germline CDR1 and CDR2 sequences are SGHTA and FQGNSA. Trimming cost V 7 bases and J 4 bases; bases outside gene matches: 7. The CDR3 covers 15 residues. CDR3 sequence reads: CASKPGQSYNSPLHF. The CDR3 region has the DNA TGTGCCAGCAAACCGGGACAGAGTTATAATTCACCCCTCCACTTT.

The J gene is TRBJ1-2, the V gene TRBV5-4; 7 nucleotides line up with TRBD1. Germline trimming cut 4 bases from V and 7 bases from J; bases unmatched to any gene: 13. CDR1 is SGHNT, CDR2 YYREEE, per germline (reference sequence). This CDR3 is 15 amino acids long. Here the CDR3 DNA reads TGTGCCAGCAGCGCAGAACCGACAGGGACCAGTGGCTACACCTTC. It is translated as CASSAEPTGTSGYTF.

This chain connects TRBV18 to TRBJ2-2; 8 nucleotides match TRBD2. The germline V gene encodes CDR1 KGHSH and CDR2 LQKENI. V shed 2 bases and J 6 bases; nucleotides not matched to a gene: 5. The CDR3 is 15 amino acids. CDR3 sequence: CASSPSGSPPGELFF. CDR3 coding DNA: TGTGCCAGCTCACCAAGCGGGAGCCCCCCCGGGGAGCTGTTTTTT.

V usage is TRBV5-8 and J usage is TRBJ1-2; perhaps TRBD1 as D (5 bases). V was cut by 4 bases and J by 5 bases, with 9 bases left in between. The V gene's germline CDR1 is SGHTS and CDR2 YDEGEE. The length of the CDR3 is 12 residues. The DNA for the CDR3 is TGTGCCAGCAGCAAGGAGGGGTATGGCTACACCTTC. Residues: CASSKEGYGYTF.

This chain connects TRBV14 to TRBJ2-6; the D gene is possibly TRBD2 (6 bases). The CDR3 consists of 19 residues. Germline V CDR1 and CDR2: SGHDN, FVKESK. The V and J ends lost 3 bases and 0 bases respectively, with 18 bases between them. CDR3 region: CASSHPGDPGSSGANVLTF. DNA of the CDR3: TGTGCCAGCAGCCACCCGGGGGATCCAGGGTCCTCTGGGGCCAACGTCCTGACTTTC.

J is TRBJ1-1 and V is TRBV6-5; weak D call: TRBD1 (5 bases). V was trimmed by 0 bases and J by 3 bases, leaving 8 bases between them. Germline CDR1 and CDR2: MNHEY and SVGAGI. The CDR3 is 14 amino acids. In DNA, the CDR3 is TGTGCCAGCAGTTACTCAGGGGCGGACACTGAAGCTTTCTTT. Amino acid sequence: CASSYSGADTEAFF.

The chain couples TRBV5-4 to TRBJ1-1; maybe TRBD1 (6 bases). There are 14 residues in the CDR3. Germline values: CDR1 SGHNT, CDR2 YYREEE (reference sequence). V shed 0 bases and J shed 4 bases, with 10 bases lying between them. CDR3: CASSLEQGTTEAFF. For the CDR3, the DNA is TGTGCCAGCAGCTTGGAGCAGGGGACCACTGAAGCTTTCTTT.

In this sample, this clone turned up once. The rearrangement uses TRBV5-6 and TRBJ2-1, with a weak D call TRBD1 (6 bases). CDR3 size: 13 residues. V was pared by 4 bases and J by 7 bases, with 12 bases between. From germline, CDR1 is SGHDT and CDR2 YYEEEE. CDR3 loop: CASSPDRSNEQFF. CDR3 nucleotide sequence: TGTGCCAGCAGCCCAGACAGGTCAAATGAGCAGTTCTTC.